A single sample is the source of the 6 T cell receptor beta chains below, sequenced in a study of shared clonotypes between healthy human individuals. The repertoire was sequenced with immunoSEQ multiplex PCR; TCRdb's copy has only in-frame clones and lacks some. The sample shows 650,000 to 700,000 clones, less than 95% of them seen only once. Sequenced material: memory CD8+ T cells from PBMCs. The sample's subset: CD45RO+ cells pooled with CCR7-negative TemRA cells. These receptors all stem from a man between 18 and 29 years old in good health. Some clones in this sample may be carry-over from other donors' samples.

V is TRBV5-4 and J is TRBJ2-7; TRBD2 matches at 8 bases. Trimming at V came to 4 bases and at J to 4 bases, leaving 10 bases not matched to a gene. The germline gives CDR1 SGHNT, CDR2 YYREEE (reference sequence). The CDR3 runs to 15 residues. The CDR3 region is CASSVYGTRRYEQYF. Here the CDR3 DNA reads TGTGCCAGCAGCGTATACGGGACTAGACGATACGAGCAGTACTTC.

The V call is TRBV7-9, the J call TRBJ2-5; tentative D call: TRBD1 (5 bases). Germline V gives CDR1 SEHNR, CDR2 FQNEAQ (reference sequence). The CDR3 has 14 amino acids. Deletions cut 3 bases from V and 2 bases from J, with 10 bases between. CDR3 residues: CASSLVDTQETQYF. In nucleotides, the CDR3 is TGTGCCAGCAGCTTGGTGGACACTCAAGAGACCCAGTACTTC.

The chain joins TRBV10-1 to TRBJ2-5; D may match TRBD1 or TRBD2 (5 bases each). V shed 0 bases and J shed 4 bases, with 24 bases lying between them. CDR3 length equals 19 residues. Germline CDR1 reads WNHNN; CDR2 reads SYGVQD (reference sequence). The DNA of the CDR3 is TGCGCCAGCAGTGAGTCGACTCCTCTGGGGGACGAGGGAGTAGAGACCCAGTACTTC. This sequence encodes CASSESTPLGDEGVETQYF.

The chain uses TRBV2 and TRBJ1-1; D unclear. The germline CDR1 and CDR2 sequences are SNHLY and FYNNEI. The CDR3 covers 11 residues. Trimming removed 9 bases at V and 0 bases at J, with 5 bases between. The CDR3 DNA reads TGTGCCAGAGAAATGAACACTGAAGCTTTCTTT. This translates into CAREMNTEAFF.

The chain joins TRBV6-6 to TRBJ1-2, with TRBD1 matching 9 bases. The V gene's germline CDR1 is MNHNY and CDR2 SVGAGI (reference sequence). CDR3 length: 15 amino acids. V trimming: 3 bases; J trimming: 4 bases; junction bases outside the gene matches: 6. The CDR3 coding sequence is TGTGCCAGCAGTTATCTGCCGGGACAGGGCTATGGCTACACCTTC. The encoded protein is CASSYLPGQGYGYTF.

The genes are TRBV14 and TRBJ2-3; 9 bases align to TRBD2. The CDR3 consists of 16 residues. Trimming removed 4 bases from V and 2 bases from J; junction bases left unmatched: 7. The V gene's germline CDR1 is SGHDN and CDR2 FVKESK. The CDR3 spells CASSPWLAGLTDTQYF. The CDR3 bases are TGTGCCAGCAGCCCCTGGCTAGCGGGGCTCACAGATACGCAGTATTTT.